A selection of T cell receptor beta chains follows, all from one sample in a study of T cells after yellow fever vaccination. Each CDR3 protein is one row after TCRdb ran MiXCR on the 5' RACE reads. The sample has more than 350,000 distinct CDR3 sequences, roughly 10% seen once. The source material was PBMCs, sampled on the day of the first yellow fever vaccination. Receptors were obtained from a man between 18 and 35 years old who received the YFV17D yellow fever vaccine. The CDR3 runs from the conserved cysteine through the conserved F or W. The D gene is left open where the match is weak. Clone size, where shown, is once, few, many, or a class for clones that have expanded.

j_call d_call clone_size v_call cdr3_aa
TRBJ2-5 NA NA TRBV20-1 CSATIEWEETQYF
TRBJ2-2 TRBD2 NA TRBV2 CAISLVGASGGDTGELFF
TRBJ2-7 TRBD1 NA TRBV20-1 CSAITGVRDEQYF
TRBJ2-5 NA NA TRBV4-3 CASSQDSGGSGETQYF
TRBJ2-5 NA few TRBV7-2 CASSFSSSKETQYF
TRBJ2-3 TRBD2 NA TRBV29-1 CSVRTSGTDTQYF
TRBJ2-3 TRBD2 NA TRBV7-9 CASSTGLAGTDTQYF
TRBJ1-2 NA NA TRBV7-9 CASRLQEAYGYTF
TRBJ2-3 NA few TRBV7-3 CASSPRADKDTQYF
TRBJ1-4 NA NA TRBV4-3 CASSQEGRAATNEKLFF
TRBJ1-4 NA few TRBV7-9 CASSPVLAGREKLFF
TRBJ2-5 NA few TRBV20-1 CSAKGDEETQYF
TRBJ2-3 NA NA TRBV12-3/TRBV12-4 CASSWNGADQTQYF
TRBJ2-5 NA NA TRBV20-1 CSASARQQETQYF
TRBJ2-1 NA few TRBV30 CAWSHTNYNEQFF
TRBJ1-4 NA few TRBV5-1 CASSPRLSTNEKLFF
TRBJ2-2 NA NA TRBV28 CASSLLLPGFGGELFF
TRBJ2-1 TRBD2 few TRBV5-5 CASSLGPLAGEQFF
TRBJ2-5 NA NA TRBV6-5 CASSYPGVRRETQYF
TRBJ2-1 NA many TRBV7-3 CASSLRGAGNEQFF
TRBJ2-3 NA few TRBV4-3 CASSQDIDLSSTDTQYF
TRBJ2-3 NA NA TRBV11-2 CASSLGPGLSTDTQYF
TRBJ2-5 TRBD2 NA TRBV12-3/TRBV12-4 CASSLGYAAGGGAVETQYF
TRBJ2-2 NA few TRBV20-1 CSARADRRAGELFF
TRBJ1-1 TRBD1 NA TRBV20-1 CSARQGADLNTEAFF
TRBJ1-1 TRBD1 few TRBV5-1 CASSLHDRAGYTEAFF
TRBJ2-7 NA NA TRBV29-1 CSVERGQPYEQYF
TRBJ2-5 TRBD1 few TRBV6-2/TRBV6-3 CASSLRGQGAETQYF